This T cell receptor (beta chain) stems from a study of blood T cell repertoires in COVID-19. Study at large: The United States, Italy and Spain provided the acute and convalescent COVID-19 samples. PBMCs, B-cell-depleted T cells, or T cells were the source of the cDNA or gDNA that made up the material.

Data came from immunoSEQ multiplex PCR; TCRdb stores just in-frame clones and leaves some out. The sample consists of 99,000 or so clones, about 76% of them appearing once. Input material: peripheral blood. This sequence originates from a man at least 80 years old with acute or convalescent COVID-19.

This chain's CDR3 is CASSIPQGISNTEAFF. In DNA, the CDR3 is TGTGCCAGTAGTATCCCACAGGGGATCTCGAACACTGAAGCTTTCTTT. The rearrangement joins TRBV19 to TRBJ1-1, with 7 bases fitting TRBD1. CDR3 length equals 16 residues. Germline CDR1 and CDR2: LNHDA and SQIVND (reference sequence). The junction had 8 bases not matched to a gene; V was cut back by 3 bases and J by 1 base. Full variable domain (rest looked up from reference TRBV19 and TRBJ1-1): DGGITQSPKYLFRKEGQNVTLSCEQNLNHDAMYWYRQDPGQGLRLIYYSQIVNDFQKGDIAEGYSVSREKKESFPLTVTSAQKNPTAFYLCASSIPQGISNTEAFFGQGTRLTVV.